This TCR beta chain is drawn from a study of CD4 T cells in relation to SARS-CoV-2 and coronaviruses. The data were produced by immunoSEQ multiplex PCR, yet TCRdb's version contains in-frame clones alone and is incomplete. Here the sample spans about 36,000 clones, about four fifths being singletons. Sorted naive or memory CD4+ cells met CEF peptides for 9 to 11 days. The V segment lost 6 bases and the J segment 6 bases; nucleotides outside the gene matches: 16. This CDR3 contains 16 residues. The V gene's germline CDR1 is MDHEN and CDR2 SYDVKM. Of note for this clone: Its antigen is undetermined.

Overall study findings and caveats: In approximately 70% of donors, memory CD4+ clonotypes crossrecognized SARS-CoV-2 and at least one common cold coronavirus spike. The cross-reactivity analysis covered only spike protein, not other viral proteins.

The sequenced sample consisted of naive CD4+ T cells from PBMCs, cultured in vitro. The subset: naive CD4+ T cells isolated by negative enrichment. The rearrangement links TRBV28 to TRBJ2-5; 7 bases align to TRBD2. The receptor was isolated from an adult with COVID-19. Here the CDR3 reads CASSRVLGVGRKTQYF. The DNA for the CDR3 is TGTGCCAGCAGCCGGGTCCTCGGGGTCGGGAGGAAGACCCAGTACTTC.